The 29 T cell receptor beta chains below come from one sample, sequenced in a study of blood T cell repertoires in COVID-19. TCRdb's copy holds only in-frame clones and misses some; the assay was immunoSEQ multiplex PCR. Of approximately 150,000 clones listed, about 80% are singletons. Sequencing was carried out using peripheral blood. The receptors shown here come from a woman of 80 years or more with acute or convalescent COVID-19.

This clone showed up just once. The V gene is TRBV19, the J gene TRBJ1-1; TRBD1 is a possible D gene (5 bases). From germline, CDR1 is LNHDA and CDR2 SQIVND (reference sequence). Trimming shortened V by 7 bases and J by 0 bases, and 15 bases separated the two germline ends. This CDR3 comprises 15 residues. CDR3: CASKKGSRMNTEAFF. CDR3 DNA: TGTGCCAGTAAGAAGGGGTCCCGCATGAACACTGAAGCTTTCTTT.

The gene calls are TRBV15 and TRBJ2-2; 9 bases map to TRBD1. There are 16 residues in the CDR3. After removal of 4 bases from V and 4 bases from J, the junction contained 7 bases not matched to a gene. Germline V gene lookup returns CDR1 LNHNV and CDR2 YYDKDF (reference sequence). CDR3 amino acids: CATSTGQGSTTGELFF. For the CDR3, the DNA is TGTGCCACCAGCACCGGACAGGGGAGTACCACCGGGGAGCTGTTTTTT.

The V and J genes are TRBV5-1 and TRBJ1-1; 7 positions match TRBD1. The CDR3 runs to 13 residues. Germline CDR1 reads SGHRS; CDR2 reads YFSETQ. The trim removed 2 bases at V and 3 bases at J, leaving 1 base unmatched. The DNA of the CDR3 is TGCGCCAGCAGCTTCCAGGGGGACACTGAAGCTTTCTTT. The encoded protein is CASSFQGDTEAFF.

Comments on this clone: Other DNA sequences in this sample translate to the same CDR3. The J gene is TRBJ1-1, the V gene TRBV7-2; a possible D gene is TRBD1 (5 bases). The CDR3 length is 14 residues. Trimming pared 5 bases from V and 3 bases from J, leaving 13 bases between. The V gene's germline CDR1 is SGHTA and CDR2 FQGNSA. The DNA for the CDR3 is TGTGCCAGCAGCGCAGGGTTTTGGGACACTGAAGCTTTCTTT. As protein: CASSAGFWDTEAFF. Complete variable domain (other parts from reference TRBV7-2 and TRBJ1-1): GAGVSQSPSNKVTEKGKDVELRCDPISGHTALYWYRQSLGQGLEFLIYFQGNSAPDKSGLPSDRFSAERTGGSVSTLTIQRTQQEDSAVYLCASSAGFWDTEAFFGQGTRLTVV.

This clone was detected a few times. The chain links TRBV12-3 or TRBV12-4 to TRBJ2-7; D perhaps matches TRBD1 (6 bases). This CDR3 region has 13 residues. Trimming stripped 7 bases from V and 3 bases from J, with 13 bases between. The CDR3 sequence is CASTRGQRYEQYF. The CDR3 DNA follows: TGTGCCAGCACCCGGGGACAACGCTACGAGCAGTACTTC.

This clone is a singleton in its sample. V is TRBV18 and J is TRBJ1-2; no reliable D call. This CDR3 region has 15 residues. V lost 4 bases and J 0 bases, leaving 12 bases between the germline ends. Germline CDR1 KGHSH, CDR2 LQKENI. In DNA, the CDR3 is TGTGCCAGCTCACAAGGCCGGGGAGCTAACTATGGCTACACCTTC. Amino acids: CASSQGRGANYGYTF.

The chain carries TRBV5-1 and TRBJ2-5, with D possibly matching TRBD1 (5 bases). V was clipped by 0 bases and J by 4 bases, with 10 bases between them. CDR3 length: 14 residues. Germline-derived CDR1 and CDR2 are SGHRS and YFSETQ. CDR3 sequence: CASSLVRVGETQYF. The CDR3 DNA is TGCGCCAGCAGCTTGGTCAGGGTCGGAGAGACCCAGTACTTC. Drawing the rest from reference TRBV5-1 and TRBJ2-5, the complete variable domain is KAGVTQTPRYLIKTRGQQVTLSCSPISGHRSVSWYQQTPGQGLQFLFEYFSETQRNKGNFPGRFSGRQFSNSRSEMNVSTLELGDSALYLCASSLVRVGETQYFGPGTRLLVL.

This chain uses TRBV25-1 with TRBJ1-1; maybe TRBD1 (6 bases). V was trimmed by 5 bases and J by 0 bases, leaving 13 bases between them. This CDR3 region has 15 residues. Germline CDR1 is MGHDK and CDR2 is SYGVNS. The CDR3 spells CASSRRTDMNTEAFF. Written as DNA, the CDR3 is TGTGCCAGCAGTCGACGGACAGATATGAACACTGAAGCTTTCTTT. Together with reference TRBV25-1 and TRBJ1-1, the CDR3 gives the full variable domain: EADIYQTPRYLVIGTGKKITLECSQTMGHDKMYWYQQDPGMELHLIHYSYGVNSTEKGDLSSESTVSRIRTEHFPLTLESARPSHTSQYLCASSRRTDMNTEAFFGQGTRLTVV.

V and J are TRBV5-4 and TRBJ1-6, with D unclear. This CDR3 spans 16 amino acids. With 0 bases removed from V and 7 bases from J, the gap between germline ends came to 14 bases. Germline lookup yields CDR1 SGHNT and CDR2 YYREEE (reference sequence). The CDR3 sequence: CASSLGGLGRNSPLHF. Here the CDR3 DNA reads TGTGCCAGCAGCTTGGGAGGACTAGGGAGGAATTCACCCCTCCACTTT.

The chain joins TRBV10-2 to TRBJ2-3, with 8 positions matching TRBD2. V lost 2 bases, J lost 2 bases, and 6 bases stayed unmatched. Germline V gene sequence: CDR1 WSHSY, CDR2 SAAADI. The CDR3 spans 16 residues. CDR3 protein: CASSEGWRGATDTQYF. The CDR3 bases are TGCGCCAGCAGTGAGGGTTGGCGGGGGGCCACAGATACGCAGTATTTT.

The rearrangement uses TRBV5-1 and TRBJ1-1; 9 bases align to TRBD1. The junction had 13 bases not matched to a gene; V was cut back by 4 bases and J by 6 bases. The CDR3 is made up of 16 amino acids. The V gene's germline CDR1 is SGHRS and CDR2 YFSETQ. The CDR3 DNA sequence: TGCGCCAGCAGCCGGGGGACAGGGCAAGGCAGATCTGAAGCTTTCTTT. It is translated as CASSRGTGQGRSEAFF.

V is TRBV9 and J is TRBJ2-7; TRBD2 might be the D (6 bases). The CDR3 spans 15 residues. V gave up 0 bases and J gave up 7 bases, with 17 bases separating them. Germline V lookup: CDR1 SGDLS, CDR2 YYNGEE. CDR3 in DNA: TGTGCCAGCAGCGTAGAGGGACTGCCCGTCGGGGAGCAGTACTTC. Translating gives CASSVEGLPVGEQYF.

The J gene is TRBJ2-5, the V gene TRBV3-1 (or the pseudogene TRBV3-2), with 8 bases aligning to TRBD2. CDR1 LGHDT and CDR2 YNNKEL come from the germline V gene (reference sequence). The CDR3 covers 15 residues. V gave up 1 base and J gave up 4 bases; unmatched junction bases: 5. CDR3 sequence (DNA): TGTGCCAGCAGCCAAGGCGGGGGGTCGGTAGAGACCCAGTACTTC. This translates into CASSQGGGSVETQYF.

CDR3 protein: CASSLVGSRAFF. The CDR3 coding sequence is TGTGCCAGCAGCTTAGTGGGGAGTCGCGCTTTCTTT. The chain employs TRBV13 and TRBJ1-1; the D is unclear. There are 12 residues in the CDR3. V lost 1 base and J 11 bases, leaving 11 bases between the germline ends. Germline CDR1 PRHDT, CDR2 FYEKMQ (reference sequence).

The CDR3 nucleotides are TGTGCCATCAGCGACCTAGCGGGCGGGAGTAACGACGAGCAGTACTTC. Translation: CAISDLAGGSNDEQYF. This chain uses TRBV10-3 with TRBJ2-7; 8 bases are a match to TRBD2. Germline V CDR1 and CDR2: ENHRY, SYGVKD. With V trimmed by 6 bases and J by 5 bases, 15 bases remained unmatched. This CDR3 comprises 16 residues.

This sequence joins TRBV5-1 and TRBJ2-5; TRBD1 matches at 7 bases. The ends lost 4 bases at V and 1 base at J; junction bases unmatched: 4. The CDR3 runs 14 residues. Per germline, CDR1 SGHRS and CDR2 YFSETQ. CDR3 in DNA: TGCGCCAGCAGCGCGGACAGGCCCCAAGAGACCCAGTACTTC. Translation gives CASSADRPQETQYF.

CDR3 nucleotide sequence: TGTGCCAGCAGCTTAATACCGGGACTGAAAGAGACCCAGTACTTC. Protein: CASSLIPGLKETQYF. The gene calls are TRBV7-3 and TRBJ2-5; maybe TRBD2 (6 bases). Germline V gene sequence: CDR1 SGHTA, CDR2 FQGTGA. This CDR3 has 15 amino acids. Trimming removed 1 base from V and 3 bases from J, with 12 bases in between.

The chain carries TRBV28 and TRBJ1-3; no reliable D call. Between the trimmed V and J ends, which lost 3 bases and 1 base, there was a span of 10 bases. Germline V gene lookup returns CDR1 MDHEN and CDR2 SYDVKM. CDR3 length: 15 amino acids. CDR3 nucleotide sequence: TGTGCCAGCAGTTTTATTGGGCATTCTGGAAACACCATATATTTT. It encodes CASSFIGHSGNTIYF.

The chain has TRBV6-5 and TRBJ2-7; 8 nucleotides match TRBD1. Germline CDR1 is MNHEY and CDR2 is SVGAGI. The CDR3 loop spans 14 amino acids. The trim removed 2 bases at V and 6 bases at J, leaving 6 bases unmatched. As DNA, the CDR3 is TGTGCCAGCAGTTACCTGGACAGGGCAGGCGAGCAGTACTTC. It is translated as CASSYLDRAGEQYF.

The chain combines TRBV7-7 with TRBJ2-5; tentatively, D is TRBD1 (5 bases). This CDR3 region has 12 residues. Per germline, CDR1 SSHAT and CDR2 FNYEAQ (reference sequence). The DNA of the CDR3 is TGTGCTACAAAAGGGGTCCGGGAGACCCAGTACTTC. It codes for CATKGVRETQYF.

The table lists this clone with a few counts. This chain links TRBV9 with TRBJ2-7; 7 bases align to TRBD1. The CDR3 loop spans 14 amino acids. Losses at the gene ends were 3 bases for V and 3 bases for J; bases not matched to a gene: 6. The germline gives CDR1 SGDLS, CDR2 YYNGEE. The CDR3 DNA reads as TGTGCCAGCAGCGAAAGACAGGGTTTCTACGAGCAGTACTTC. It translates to CASSERQGFYEQYF.

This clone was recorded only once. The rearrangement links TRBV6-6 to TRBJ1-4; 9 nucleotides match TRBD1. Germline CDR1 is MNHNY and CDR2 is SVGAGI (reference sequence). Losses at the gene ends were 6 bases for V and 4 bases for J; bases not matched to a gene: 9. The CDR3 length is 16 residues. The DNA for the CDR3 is TGTGCCAGCAGCCCGGGGACAGGGATACGTAATGAAAAACTGTTTTTT. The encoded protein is CASSPGTGIRNEKLFF.

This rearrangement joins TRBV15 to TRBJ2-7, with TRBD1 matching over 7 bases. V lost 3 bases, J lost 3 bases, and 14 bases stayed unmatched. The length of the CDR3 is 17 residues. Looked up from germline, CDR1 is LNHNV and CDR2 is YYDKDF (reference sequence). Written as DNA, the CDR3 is TGTGCCACCAGCAGCCGCACGACAGGGAGTGGCGGCTACGAGCAGTACTTC. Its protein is CATSSRTTGSGGYEQYF.

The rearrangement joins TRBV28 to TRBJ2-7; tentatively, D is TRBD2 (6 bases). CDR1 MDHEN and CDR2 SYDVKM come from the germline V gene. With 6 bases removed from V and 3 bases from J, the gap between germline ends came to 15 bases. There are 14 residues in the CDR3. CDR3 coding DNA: TGTGCCAGCAGCCCAGCCGGGACTTTCTACGAGCAGTACTTC. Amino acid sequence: CASSPAGTFYEQYF.

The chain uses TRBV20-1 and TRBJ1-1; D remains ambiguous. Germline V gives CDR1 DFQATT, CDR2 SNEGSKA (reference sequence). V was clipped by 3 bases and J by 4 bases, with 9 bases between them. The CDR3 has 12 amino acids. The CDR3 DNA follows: TGCAGTGCTAGTCGACAAGCCACTGAAGCTTTCTTT. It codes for CSASRQATEAFF.

The CDR3 DNA is TGTGCCAGCAGCCCGACTAGCGGGGTCACGGATACGCAGTATTTT. Amino acid sequence: CASSPTSGVTDTQYF. The chain uses TRBV7-3 and TRBJ2-3, with 11 bases aligning to TRBD2. After removal of 5 bases from V and 6 bases from J, the junction contained 7 bases not matched to a gene. Germline V lookup: CDR1 SGHTA, CDR2 FQGTGA. The CDR3 spans 15 residues.

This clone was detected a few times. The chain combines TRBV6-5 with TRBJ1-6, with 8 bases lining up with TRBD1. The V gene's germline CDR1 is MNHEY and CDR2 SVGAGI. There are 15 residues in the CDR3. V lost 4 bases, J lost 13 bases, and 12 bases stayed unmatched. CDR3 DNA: TGTGCCAGCAGTTGGGCCGACAGGGGTGTAAGGCCCCTCCACTTT. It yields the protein CASSWADRGVRPLHF.

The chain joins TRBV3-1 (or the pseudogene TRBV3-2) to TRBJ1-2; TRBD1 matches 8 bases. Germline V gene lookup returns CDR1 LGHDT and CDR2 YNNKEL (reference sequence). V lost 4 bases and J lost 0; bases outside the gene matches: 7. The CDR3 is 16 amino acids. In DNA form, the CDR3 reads TGTGCCAGCAGCCCCACGGACAGGGTGGCTAACTATGGCTACACCTTC. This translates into CASSPTDRVANYGYTF.

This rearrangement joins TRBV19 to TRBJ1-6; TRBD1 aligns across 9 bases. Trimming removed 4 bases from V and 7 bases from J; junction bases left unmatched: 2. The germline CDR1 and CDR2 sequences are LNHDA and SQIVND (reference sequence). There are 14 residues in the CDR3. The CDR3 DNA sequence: TGTGCCAGTAGTACAGGGACAGGGAATTCACCCCTCCACTTT. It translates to CASSTGTGNSPLHF.